Listed below are T cell receptor beta chains from one sample, sequenced in a study of shared clonotypes between healthy human individuals. Libraries were prepared by immunoSEQ multiplex PCR; TCRdb keeps only in-frame clonotypes and omits some of them. This sample has roughly 1.4 million clones; around 98.5% occur once, and the top ten carry 0.3% to 0.45%. The sample comprised naive CD4+ T cells sorted from blood. The receptor set was obtained from a man aged 25-40 years in good health. CDR3s include the opening cysteine and the closing phenylalanine or tryptophan. D genes are given only for firm matches. Where a row states a size, it is once, few, many or the class of an expanded clone; other rows omit it.

V gene: TRBV7-9
J gene: TRBJ2-3
CDR3 length: 17
D gene: NA
clone size: NA
CDR3 protein: CASSPVRGAGTTDTQYF
CDR3 DNA: TGTGCCAGCAGCCCGGTGAGGGGTGCGGGAACCACAGATACGCAGTATTTT

V gene: TRBV11-2
J gene: TRBJ1-1
CDR3 length: 14
D gene: NA
clone size: NA
CDR3 protein: CASSLLLTISEAFF
CDR3 DNA: TGTGCCAGCAGCTTACTTTTAACAATCTCTGAAGCTTTCTTT

V gene: TRBV5-1
J gene: TRBJ2-7
CDR3 length: 13
D gene: NA
clone size: NA
CDR3 protein: CASSLEPGYEQYF
CDR3 DNA: TGCGCCAGCAGCTTGGAGCCCGGCTACGAGCAGTACTTC

V gene: TRBV6-1
J gene: TRBJ2-1
CDR3 length: 11
D gene: NA
clone size: NA
CDR3 protein: CASSDWNEQFF
CDR3 DNA: TGTGCCAGCAGTGATTGGAATGAGCAGTTCTTC

V gene: TRBV7-9
J gene: TRBJ1-2
CDR3 length: 13
D gene: NA
clone size: once
CDR3 protein: CASSFRGFYGYTF
CDR3 DNA: TGTGCCAGCAGCTTCAGGGGCTTTTATGGCTACACCTTC

V gene: TRBV6-5
J gene: TRBJ1-2
CDR3 length: 14
D gene: TRBD1
clone size: NA
CDR3 protein: CASRLGTGKIEDTF
CDR3 DNA: TGTGCCAGCAGGCTAGGGACAGGGAAAATTGAGGACACCTTC

V gene: TRBV27
J gene: TRBJ2-5
CDR3 length: 13
D gene: NA
clone size: NA
CDR3 protein: CASSGTYSETQYF
CDR3 DNA: TGTGCCAGTTCCGGGACATACAGCGAGACCCAGTACTTC

V gene: TRBV9
J gene: TRBJ2-5
CDR3 length: 15
D gene: NA
clone size: NA
CDR3 protein: CASSVVGTIGETQYF
CDR3 DNA: TGTGCCAGCAGCGTAGTCGGGACCATTGGGGAGACCCAGTACTTC

V gene: TRBV9
J gene: TRBJ2-7
CDR3 length: 12
D gene: NA
clone size: NA
CDR3 protein: CATGPGGYEQYF
CDR3 DNA: TGTGCCACCGGACCCGGGGGCTACGAGCAGTACTTC

V gene: TRBV9
J gene: TRBJ2-5
CDR3 length: 14
D gene: NA
clone size: NA
CDR3 protein: CASSVSERRETQYF
CDR3 DNA: TGTGCCAGCAGCGTGAGCGAGCGGCGAGAGACCCAGTACTTC

V gene: TRBV7-2
J gene: TRBJ2-7
CDR3 length: 16
D gene: TRBD2
clone size: NA
CDR3 protein: CASSLGPGGTPYEQYF
CDR3 DNA: TGTGCCAGCAGCTTAGGGCCGGGGGGAACCCCCTACGAGCAGTACTTC

V gene: TRBV5-1
J gene: TRBJ2-3
CDR3 length: 15
D gene: NA
clone size: NA
CDR3 protein: CASSSRTAGTDTQYF
CDR3 DNA: TGCGCCAGCAGCTCCCGGACGGCCGGCACAGATACGCAGTATTTT

V gene: TRBV23-1
J gene: TRBJ2-7
CDR3 length: 13
D gene: NA
clone size: NA
CDR3 protein: CASQSKKTYEQYF
CDR3 DNA: TGCGCCAGCCAATCCAAAAAAACCTACGAGCAGTACTTC

V gene: TRBV27
J gene: TRBJ2-7
CDR3 length: 14
D gene: NA
clone size: once
CDR3 protein: CASSLRGSTYEQYF
CDR3 DNA: TGTGCCAGCAGTTTAAGGGGCTCGACCTACGAGCAGTACTTC

V gene: TRBV6-5
J gene: TRBJ2-1
CDR3 length: 14
D gene: TRBD1
clone size: NA
CDR3 protein: CASSSRQGRGEQFF
CDR3 DNA: TGTGCCAGCAGTTCCCGACAGGGAAGAGGTGAGCAGTTCTTC